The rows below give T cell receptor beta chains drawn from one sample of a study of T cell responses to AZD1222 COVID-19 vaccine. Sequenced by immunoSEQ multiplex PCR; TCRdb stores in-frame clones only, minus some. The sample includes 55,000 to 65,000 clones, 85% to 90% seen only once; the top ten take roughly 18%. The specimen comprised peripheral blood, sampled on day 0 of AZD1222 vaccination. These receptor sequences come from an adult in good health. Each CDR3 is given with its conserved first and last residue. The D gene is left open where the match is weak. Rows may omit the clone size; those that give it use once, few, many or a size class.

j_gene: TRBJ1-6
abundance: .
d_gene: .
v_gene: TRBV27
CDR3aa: CASSSRVLYNSPLHF
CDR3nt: TGTGCCAGCAGTTCCCGGGTCCTTTATAATTCACCCCTCCACTTT

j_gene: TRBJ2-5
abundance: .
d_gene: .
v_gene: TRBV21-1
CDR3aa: CASREPLAGGPRETQYF
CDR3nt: TGTGCCAGCAGAGAACCACTAGCGGGGGGCCCCCGGGAGACCCAGTACTTC

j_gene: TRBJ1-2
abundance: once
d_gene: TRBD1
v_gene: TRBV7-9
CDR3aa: CASSLSGMGRGRHYGYTF
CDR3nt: TGTGCCAGCAGCTTATCTGGGATGGGGAGGGGGCGACACTATGGCTACACCTTC

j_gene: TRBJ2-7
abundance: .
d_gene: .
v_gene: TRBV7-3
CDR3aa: CASSSSRLGGEQYF
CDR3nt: TGTGCCAGCAGCTCATCCCGACTAGGGGGCGAGCAGTACTTC

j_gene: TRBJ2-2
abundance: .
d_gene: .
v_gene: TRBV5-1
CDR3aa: CASSLNRLNTGELFF
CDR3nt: TGCGCCAGCAGCTTGAACAGATTGAACACCGGGGAGCTGTTTTTT

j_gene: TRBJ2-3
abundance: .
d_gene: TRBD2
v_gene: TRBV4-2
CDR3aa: CASSLGLAGITDTQYF
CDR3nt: TGTGCCAGCAGCCTTGGACTAGCGGGGATCACAGATACGCAGTATTTT

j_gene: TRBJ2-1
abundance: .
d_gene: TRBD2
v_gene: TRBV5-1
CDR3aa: CASSFSGFFPNEQFF
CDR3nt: TGCGCCAGCAGCTTTAGCGGGTTCTTCCCCAATGAGCAGTTCTTC

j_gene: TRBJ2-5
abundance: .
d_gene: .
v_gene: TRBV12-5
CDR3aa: CASSVEETQYF
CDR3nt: TGTGCTAGTTCTGTGGAAGAGACCCAGTACTTC

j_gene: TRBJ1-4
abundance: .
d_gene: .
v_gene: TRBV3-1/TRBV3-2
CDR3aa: CASSLQLNEKLFF
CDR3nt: TGTGCCAGCAGCCTACAGCTTAATGAAAAACTGTTTTTT

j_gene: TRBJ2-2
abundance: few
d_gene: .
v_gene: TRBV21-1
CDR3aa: CASKSFRQGYTGELFF
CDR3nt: TGTGCCAGCAAATCGTTCAGACAGGGATACACCGGGGAGCTGTTTTTT

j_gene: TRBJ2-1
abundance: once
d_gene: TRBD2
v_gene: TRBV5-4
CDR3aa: CASSAASGGVGEQFF
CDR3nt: TGTGCCAGCAGCGCCGCTAGCGGGGGGGTCGGTGAGCAGTTCTTC

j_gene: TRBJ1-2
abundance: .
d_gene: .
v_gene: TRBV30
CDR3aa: CAWSKAQGYGYTF
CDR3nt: TGTGCCTGGAGTAAGGCCCAGGGCTATGGCTACACCTTC

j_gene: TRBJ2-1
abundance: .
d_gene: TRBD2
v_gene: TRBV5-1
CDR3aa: CASSPTSGTSYNEQFF
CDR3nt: TGCGCCAGCAGCCCGACTAGCGGGACATCCTACAATGAGCAGTTCTTC

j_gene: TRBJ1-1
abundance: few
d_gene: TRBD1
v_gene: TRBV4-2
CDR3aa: CASSQEDEGANTEAFF
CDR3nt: TGTGCCAGCAGCCAAGAGGACGAGGGGGCGAACACTGAAGCTTTCTTT

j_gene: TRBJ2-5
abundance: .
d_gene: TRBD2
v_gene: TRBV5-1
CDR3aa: CASSYSPGTSAQSTQYF
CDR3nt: TGCGCCAGCAGCTATAGCCCCGGGACTAGCGCTCAGTCGACCCAGTACTTC

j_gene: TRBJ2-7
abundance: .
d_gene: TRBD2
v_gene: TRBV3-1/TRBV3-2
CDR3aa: CASSLPPTSGGNEQYF
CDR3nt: TGTGCCAGCAGCCTCCCTCCTACTAGCGGGGGTAACGAGCAGTACTTC

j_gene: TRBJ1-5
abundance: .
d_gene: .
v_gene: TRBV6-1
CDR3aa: CASSEIGLGQPQHF
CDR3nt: TGTGCCAGCAGTGAAATAGGTCTCGGGCAGCCCCAGCATTTT

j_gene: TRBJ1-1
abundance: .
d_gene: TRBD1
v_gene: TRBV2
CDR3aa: CASSDLQGARGTEAFF
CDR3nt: TGTGCCAGCAGTGACCTTCAGGGGGCGCGGGGCACTGAAGCTTTCTTT

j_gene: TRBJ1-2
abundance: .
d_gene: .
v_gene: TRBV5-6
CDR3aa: CASRGGFGANYGYTF
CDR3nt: TGTGCCAGCAGAGGGGGGTTTGGGGCTAACTATGGCTACACCTTC

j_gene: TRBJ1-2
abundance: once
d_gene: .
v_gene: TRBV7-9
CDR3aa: CASSLAGGYGYTF
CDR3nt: TGTGCCAGCAGCTTAGCAGGGGGCTATGGCTACACCTTC

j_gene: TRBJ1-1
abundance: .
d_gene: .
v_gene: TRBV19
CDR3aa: CASSRRVQGTEAFF
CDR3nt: TGTGCCAGTAGCAGGAGAGTACAGGGCACTGAAGCTTTCTTT

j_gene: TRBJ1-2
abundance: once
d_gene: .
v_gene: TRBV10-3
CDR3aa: CAISPDSDYGYTF
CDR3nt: TGTGCCATCAGTCCGGACAGCGACTATGGCTACACCTTC

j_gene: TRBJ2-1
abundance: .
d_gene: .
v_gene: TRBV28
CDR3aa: CASSSPAEQFF
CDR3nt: TGTGCCAGCAGTTCCCCCGCTGAGCAGTTCTTC

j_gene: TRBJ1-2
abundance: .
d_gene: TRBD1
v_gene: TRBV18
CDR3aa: CASSGQGYYGYTF
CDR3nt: TGTGCCAGCTCCGGACAGGGGTACTATGGCTACACCTTC

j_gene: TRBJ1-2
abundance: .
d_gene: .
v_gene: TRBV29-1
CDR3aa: CSVGGGAYGYTF
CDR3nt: TGCAGCGTTGGGGGAGGGGCCTATGGCTACACCTTC

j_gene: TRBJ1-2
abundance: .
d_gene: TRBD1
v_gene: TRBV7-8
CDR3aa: CASSLGTGGYGYTF
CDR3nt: TGTGCCAGCAGCTTAGGGACAGGCGGCTATGGCTACACCTTC

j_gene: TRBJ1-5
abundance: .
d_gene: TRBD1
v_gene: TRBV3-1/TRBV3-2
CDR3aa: CASSPGRTGGNQPQHF
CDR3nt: TGTGCCAGCAGCCCAGGCAGGACAGGGGGCAATCAGCCCCAGCATTTT

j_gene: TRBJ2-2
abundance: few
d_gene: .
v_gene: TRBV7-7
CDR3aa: CASSLAEVDTGELFF
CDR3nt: TGTGCTAGCAGCTTAGCGGAGGTAGACACCGGGGAGCTGTTTTTT

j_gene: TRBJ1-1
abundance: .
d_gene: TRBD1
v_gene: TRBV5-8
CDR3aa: CASSLLQGAPGTEAFF
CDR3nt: TGTGCCAGCAGCTTGCTACAGGGGGCCCCGGGCACTGAAGCTTTCTTT

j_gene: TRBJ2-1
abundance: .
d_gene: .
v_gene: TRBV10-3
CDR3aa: CAIRDGGLQYNEQFF
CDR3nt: TGTGCCATAAGGGACGGGGGGCTGCAATACAATGAGCAGTTCTTC

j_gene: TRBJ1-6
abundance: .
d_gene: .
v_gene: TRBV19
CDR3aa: CARYGRHHNSPLHF
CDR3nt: TGTGCCCGATATGGACGGCACCATAATTCACCCCTCCACTTT

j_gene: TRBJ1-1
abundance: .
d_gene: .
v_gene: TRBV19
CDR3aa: CASSIDGRSEAFF
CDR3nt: TGTGCCAGTAGTATAGATGGCCGCTCTGAAGCTTTCTTT

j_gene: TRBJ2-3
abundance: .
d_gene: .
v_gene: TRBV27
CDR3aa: CATQRWSPTDTQYF
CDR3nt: TGTGCCACTCAAAGGTGGTCGCCCACAGATACGCAGTATTTT

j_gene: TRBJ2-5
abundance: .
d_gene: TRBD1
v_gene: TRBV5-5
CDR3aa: CASSKTGLETQYF
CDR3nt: TGTGCCAGCAGCAAGACAGGGTTAGAGACCCAGTACTTC